The 27 T cell receptor beta chains in this list originate from one sample, sequenced in a study of identical twins. A single record per CDR3 protein comes from TCRdb applying MiXCR to the 5' RACE reads. The table shows about 190,000 distinct CDR3 sequences, with about 16% occurring only once. The sample was also linked to a second study, of T cells expressing NK-cell markers.

Source material: CD8+ T cells sorted from blood. Receptor source: a woman between 18 and 30 years old in good health.

In this sample, this clonotype turned up a few times. V usage is TRBV29-1 and J usage is TRBJ2-1; TRBD2 agrees at 8 bases. The ends lost 4 bases at V and 0 bases at J; junction bases unmatched: 8. Germline lookup yields CDR1 SQVTM and CDR2 ANQGSEA. The CDR3 extends over 16 amino acids. In nucleotides, the CDR3 is TGCAGCGTTGTAGGGCTCGCGGGGGGCTCCTACAATGAGCAGTTCTTC. This codes for CSVVGLAGGSYNEQFF.

Only a few counts were recorded for this clonotype. The chain is built from TRBV4-2 and TRBJ2-1; no clear D. The V and J ends lost 2 bases and 8 bases respectively, with 7 bases between them. Germline lookup yields CDR1 LGHNA and CDR2 YNFKEQ. This CDR3 has 12 amino acids. The CDR3 DNA reads TGTGCCAGCAGCCAAATCGCAGATGAGCAGTTCTTC. Translation gives CASSQIADEQFF.

This clonotype was seen a few times. The V and J genes are TRBV4-3 and TRBJ1-1; 7 nucleotides match TRBD1. Germline CDR1 is LGHNA and CDR2 is YSLEER. The trim removed 2 bases at V and 0 bases at J, leaving 3 bases unmatched. The CDR3 is 15 residues long. CDR3: CASSQPTGLNTEAFF. The CDR3 bases are TGCGCCAGCAGCCAACCGACAGGGCTGAACACTGAAGCTTTCTTT.

This clonotype was seen more than once but under ten times. The V and J genes are TRBV6-2 or TRBV6-3 and TRBJ2-1; 8 positions match TRBD2. V trimming: 5 bases; J trimming: 3 bases; junction bases outside the gene matches: 6. This CDR3 comprises 15 residues. From germline, CDR1 is MNHEY and CDR2 SVGEGT. The CDR3 loop is CASSDPGGLYNEQFF. The CDR3 bases are TGTGCCAGCAGTGATCCGGGAGGGCTCTACAATGAGCAGTTCTTC.

The rearrangement links TRBV12-3 or TRBV12-4 to TRBJ2-2; no reliable D call. V dropped 2 bases and J dropped 4 bases, with 5 bases sitting between them. This CDR3 has 13 residues. The CDR3 spells CASSLTLTGELFF. As DNA, the CDR3 is TGTGCCAGCAGTTTAACCCTCACCGGGGAGCTGTTTTTT.

This clonotype appeared a few times. The chain carries TRBV12-3 or TRBV12-4 and TRBJ2-2; tentative D call: TRBD1 (5 bases). The V and J ends lost 8 bases and 5 bases respectively, with 9 bases between them. This CDR3 is 12 amino acids long. The CDR3 sequence is CASWGPTGELFF. The CDR3 bases are TGTGCCAGCTGGGGCCCTACCGGGGAGCTGTTTTTT.

Many counts were recorded for this clonotype. The CDR3 loop reads CASSFPRVYNEQFF. The CDR3 bases are TGTGCCAGCAGTTTCCCCAGGGTCTACAATGAGCAGTTCTTC. This chain links TRBV12-3 or TRBV12-4 with TRBJ2-1; D is perhaps TRBD1 (5 bases). The CDR3 runs to 14 residues. The V end was cut by 3 bases, the J end by 3 bases, with 9 bases between.

This clonotype was seen more than once but under ten times. The chain uses TRBV27 and TRBJ2-5; the D call may be TRBD1 or TRBD2 (5 bases each). CDR3 size: 16 residues. Germline CDR1 and CDR2: MNHEY and SMNVEV (reference sequence). V lost 1 base and J 4 bases, leaving 16 bases between the germline ends. In DNA, the CDR3 is TGTGCCAGCAGTTTATATGATGGCAGGGCGGGAGAGACCCAGTACTTC. It specifies CASSLYDGRAGETQYF.

Only a few counts were recorded for this clonotype. The chain has TRBV28 and TRBJ2-6; 7 bases agree with TRBD1. The CDR3 contains 18 residues. CDR1 MDHEN and CDR2 SYDVKM come from the germline V gene. V lost 5 bases and J lost 4; bases outside the gene matches: 14. CDR3 in amino acids: CASSARDSAFWGANVLTF. CDR3 coding DNA: TGTGCCAGCAGTGCCCGGGACAGCGCCTTTTGGGGGGCCAACGTCCTGACTTTC.

This clonotype came up a few times. The chain combines TRBV28 with TRBJ2-5; D remains ambiguous. The germline V and J ends were trimmed by 2 bases and 1 base, with 5 bases remaining between them. This CDR3 has 13 residues. In germline, CDR1 is MDHEN, CDR2 SYDVKM. The CDR3 DNA reads as TGTGCCAGCAGTTTAATAGTCCAAGAGACCCAGTACTTC. Its translation is CASSLIVQETQYF. Full variable domain (remainder filled in from reference TRBV28 and TRBJ2-5): DVKVTQSSRYLVKRTGEKVFLECVQDMDHENMFWYRQDPGLGLRLIYFSYDVKMKEKGDIPEGYSVSREKKERFSLILESASTNQTSMYLCASSLIVQETQYFGPGTRLLVL.

There are a few counts of this clonotype. The chain recombines TRBV6-4 with TRBJ2-2; 12 bases agree with TRBD2. The V and J ends lost 3 bases and 6 bases, in that order; junction bases with no gene match: 8. This CDR3 has 17 amino acids. Germline-derived CDR1 and CDR2 are MRHNA and SNTAGT. CDR3 sequence: CASSDTSSGGASGELFF. The CDR3 DNA is TGTGCCAGCAGTGATACGTCTAGCGGGGGGGCCTCCGGGGAGCTGTTTTTT.

This clonotype has only a few counts. This sequence joins TRBV7-9 and TRBJ2-2, with a tentative D call TRBD2 (6 bases). Germline values: CDR1 SEHNR, CDR2 FQNEAQ (reference sequence). V gave up 2 bases and J gave up 1 base, with 11 bases separating them. The CDR3 covers 16 residues. The CDR3, as DNA: TGTGCCAGCAGCTTAATGACCGGGGGGAACACCGGGGAGCTGTTTTTT. Its translation: CASSLMTGGNTGELFF.

This chain links TRBV12-3 or TRBV12-4 with TRBJ2-2; D uncertain. Between the trimmed V and J ends, which lost 3 bases and 9 bases, there was a span of 11 bases. The length of the CDR3 is 13 residues. The CDR3 sequence is CASSFGPSRELFF. CDR3 nucleotide sequence: TGTGCCAGCAGTTTCGGGCCTTCCCGGGAGCTGTTTTTT.

This clonotype turned up a few times. The CDR3 DNA sequence: TGTGCCAGCAGTGATTCGCTATATCAGCCCCAGCATTTT. Protein product: CASSDSLYQPQHF. The chain carries TRBV12-3 or TRBV12-4 and TRBJ1-5; D gene unclear. The V and J ends lost 5 bases and 5 bases respectively, with 10 bases between them. This CDR3 comprises 13 residues.

The CDR3 loop reads CASSDEGSNQPQHF. As DNA, the CDR3 is TGTGCCAGCAGTGATGAGGGTAGCAATCAGCCCCAGCATTTT. The chain joins TRBV25-1 to TRBJ1-5; D gene unclear. Looked up from germline, CDR1 is MGHDK and CDR2 is SYGVNS. This CDR3 region has 14 residues. V lost 3 bases, J lost 0 bases, and 6 bases lay in between.

As for this clonotype: One junction end disagrees with the germline gene, perhaps due to a read error. V and J are TRBV5-6 and TRBJ2-7, with 9 positions matching TRBD1. This CDR3 spans 14 amino acids. Germline assignment: CDR1 SGHDT and CDR2 YYEEEE. The CDR3 spells CARSSGTGNYEQYF. CDR3 nucleotide sequence: TGTGCCAGGAGCTCCGGGACAGGGAACTACGAGCAGTACTTC.

In its sample, this clonotype was seen a few times. The chain carries TRBV9 and TRBJ2-5, with 8 bases that match TRBD1. V dropped 3 bases and J dropped 2; count of bases not matched to a gene: 3. The germline V gene encodes CDR1 SGDLS and CDR2 YYNGEE. The CDR3 sequence is 14 residues long. The CDR3 loop is CASSEDRVQETQYF. The DNA for the CDR3 is TGTGCCAGCAGCGAGGACAGGGTGCAAGAGACCCAGTACTTC.

This chain uses TRBV13 with TRBJ2-1; possible D gene TRBD1, 5 bases. The CDR3 is made up of 16 amino acids. The germline gives CDR1 PRHDT, CDR2 FYEKMQ (reference sequence). V was pared by 2 bases and J by 0 bases, with 11 bases between. The CDR3 nucleotides read TGTGCCAGCAGCTTACTCGTGGACAACTCCTACAATGAGCAGTTCTTC. It encodes CASSLLVDNSYNEQFF.

This chain connects TRBV9 to TRBJ2-3, with 13 bases aligning to TRBD2. CDR1 is SGDLS, CDR2 YYNGEE, per germline. There are 16 residues in the CDR3. With 2 bases clipped from V and 5 bases from J, the junction kept 5 bases outside the gene matches. The chain's CDR3 is CASSVQLAGGVDTQYF. CDR3 bases: TGTGCCAGCAGCGTTCAACTAGCGGGGGGGGTAGATACGCAGTATTTT.

The chain has TRBV5-1 and TRBJ2-7, with a tentative D call TRBD1 (6 bases). The CDR3 runs to 15 residues. With 1 base removed from V and 1 base from J, the gap between germline ends came to 12 bases. CDR1 SGHRS and CDR2 YFSETQ come from the germline V gene. CDR3 nucleotide sequence: TGCGCCAGCAGCTTGAAGGGGGTCGAATCCTACGAGCAGTACTTC. Translated, it gives CASSLKGVESYEQYF.

This clonotype was detected only a few times. The V call is TRBV12-3 or TRBV12-4, the J call TRBJ2-1, with TRBD2 identical over 10 bases. CDR3 length: 16 amino acids. V dropped 5 bases and J dropped 9; count of bases not matched to a gene: 13. The DNA for the CDR3 is TGTGCCAGCAGTCTCCCGCCGGGACTAGCGCTCGTTGAGCAGTTCTTC. This codes for CASSLPPGLALVEQFF.

This clonotype was picked up a small number of times. The chain couples TRBV5-1 to TRBJ1-2; no definite D call. V lost 5 bases to trimming and J lost 8 bases, with 22 bases between them. The CDR3 is 15 residues long. Germline V gives CDR1 SGHRS, CDR2 YFSETQ. The CDR3 here is CASRSHGGPMGGYTF. CDR3 sequence (DNA): TGCGCCAGCAGGTCCCACGGTGGGCCTATGGGAGGCTACACCTTC.

This clonotype was seen more than once but under ten times. A junction boundary mismatches the germline segment, possibly from a read error. V gene TRBV7-7 combines with J gene TRBJ2-1; D unresolved. The CDR3 extends over 13 amino acids. Germline-derived CDR1 and CDR2 are SSHAT and FNYEAQ (reference sequence). CDR3: CASSLVLNNEQFF. CDR3 DNA sequence: TGTGCTAGCAGCTTAGTGTTAAACAATGAGCAGTTCTTC.

In this sample, this clonotype turned up a few times. The chain employs TRBV6-5 and TRBJ2-5, with 7 bases aligning to TRBD2. The germline V gene encodes CDR1 MNHEY and CDR2 SVGAGI. This CDR3 has 15 residues. Losses at the gene ends were 3 bases for V and 11 bases for J; bases not matched to a gene: 15. The CDR3 loop reads CASSYTTGLVHGQYF. CDR3 nucleotide sequence: TGTGCCAGCAGTTATACAACCGGACTAGTTCATGGGCAGTACTTC.

In this sample, this clonotype turned up a few times. The V and J genes are TRBV11-2 and TRBJ1-2; D call uncertain. Trimming removed 3 bases at V and 6 bases at J, with 11 bases between. Germline assignment: CDR1 SGHAT and CDR2 FQNNGV. CDR3 length: 13 amino acids. The CDR3 here is CASSLGPRDGYTF. Here the CDR3 DNA reads TGTGCCAGCAGCTTGGGTCCCAGAGATGGCTACACCTTC.

This clonotype was seen only a few times. The chain links TRBV29-1 to TRBJ2-7; no firm D call. The V end was cut by 0 bases, the J end by 1 base, with 10 bases between. The CDR3 has 14 amino acids. Germline V gene data show CDR1 as SQVTM and CDR2 as ANQGSEA. This CDR3 reads CSVEEHSFSYEQYF. The CDR3 nucleotides are TGCAGCGTTGAAGAACACAGTTTTTCCTACGAGCAGTACTTC.

The sample holds a few counts of this clonotype. This sequence joins TRBV7-9 and TRBJ2-5, with TRBD2 matching 14 bases. J was trimmed by 5 bases and V by 5 bases; bases with no gene match: 4. The CDR3 has 15 residues. The germline V gene encodes CDR1 SEHNR and CDR2 FQNEAQ (reference sequence). The CDR3 nucleotides are TGTGCCAGCAGCCAGACTAGCGGGAGGGCTGAGACCCAGTACTTC. Encoded protein: CASSQTSGRAETQYF.